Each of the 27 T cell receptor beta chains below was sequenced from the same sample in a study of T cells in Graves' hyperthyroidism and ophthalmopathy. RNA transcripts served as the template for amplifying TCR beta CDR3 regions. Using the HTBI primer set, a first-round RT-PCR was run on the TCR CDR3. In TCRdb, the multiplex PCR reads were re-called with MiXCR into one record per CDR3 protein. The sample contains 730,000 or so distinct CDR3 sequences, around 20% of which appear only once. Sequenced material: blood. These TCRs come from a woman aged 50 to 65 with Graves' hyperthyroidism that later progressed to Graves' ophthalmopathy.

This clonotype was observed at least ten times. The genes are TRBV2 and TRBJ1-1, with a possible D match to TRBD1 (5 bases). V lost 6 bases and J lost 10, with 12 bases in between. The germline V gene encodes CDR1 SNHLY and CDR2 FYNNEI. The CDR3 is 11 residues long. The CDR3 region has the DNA TGTGCCAGCAGCCCAGCGGGGGGAGCTTTCTTT. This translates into CASSPAGGAFF.

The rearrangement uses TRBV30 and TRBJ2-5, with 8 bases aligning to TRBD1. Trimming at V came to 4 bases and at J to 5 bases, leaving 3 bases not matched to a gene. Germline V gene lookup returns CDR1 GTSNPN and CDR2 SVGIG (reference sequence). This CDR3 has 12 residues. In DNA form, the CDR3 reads TGTGCCTGGACAGGGGGCGCGGAGACCCAGTACTTC. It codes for CAWTGGAETQYF.

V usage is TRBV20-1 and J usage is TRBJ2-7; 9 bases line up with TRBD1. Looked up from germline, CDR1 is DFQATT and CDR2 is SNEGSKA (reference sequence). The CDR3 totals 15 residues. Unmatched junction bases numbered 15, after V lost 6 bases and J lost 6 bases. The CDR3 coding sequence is TGCAGTGCCCCAGACGGGACAGGGTATAGGAGCGAGCAGTACTTC. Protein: CSAPDGTGYRSEQYF.

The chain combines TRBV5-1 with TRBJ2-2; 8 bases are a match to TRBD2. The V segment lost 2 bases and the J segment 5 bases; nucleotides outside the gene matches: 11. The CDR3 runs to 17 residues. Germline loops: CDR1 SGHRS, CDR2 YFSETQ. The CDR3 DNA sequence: TGCGCCAGCAGCTTTGGGACGTCGGGGGGGCTAACCGGGGAGCTGTTTTTT. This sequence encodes CASSFGTSGGLTGELFF.

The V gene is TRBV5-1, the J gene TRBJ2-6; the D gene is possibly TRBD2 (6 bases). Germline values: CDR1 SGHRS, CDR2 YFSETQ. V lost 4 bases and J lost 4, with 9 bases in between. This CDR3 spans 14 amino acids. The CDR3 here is CASSAAGGANVLTF. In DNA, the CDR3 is TGCGCCAGCAGCGCGGCGGGGGGGGCCAACGTCCTGACTTTC.

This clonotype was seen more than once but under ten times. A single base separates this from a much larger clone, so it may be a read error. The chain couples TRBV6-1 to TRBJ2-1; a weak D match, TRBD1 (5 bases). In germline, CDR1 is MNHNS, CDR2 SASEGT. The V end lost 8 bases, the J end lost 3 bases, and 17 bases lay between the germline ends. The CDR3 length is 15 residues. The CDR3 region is CASGLAGQDYNEQFF. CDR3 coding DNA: TGTGCCAGCGGCCTGGCAGGGCAGGACTACAATGAGCAGTTCTTC.

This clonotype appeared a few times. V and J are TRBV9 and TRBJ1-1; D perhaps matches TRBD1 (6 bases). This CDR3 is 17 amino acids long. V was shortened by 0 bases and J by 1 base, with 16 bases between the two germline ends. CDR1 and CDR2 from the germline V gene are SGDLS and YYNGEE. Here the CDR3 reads CASSVEARMGQNTEAFF. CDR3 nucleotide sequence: TGTGCCAGCAGCGTAGAGGCGAGGATGGGACAGAACACTGAAGCTTTCTTT.

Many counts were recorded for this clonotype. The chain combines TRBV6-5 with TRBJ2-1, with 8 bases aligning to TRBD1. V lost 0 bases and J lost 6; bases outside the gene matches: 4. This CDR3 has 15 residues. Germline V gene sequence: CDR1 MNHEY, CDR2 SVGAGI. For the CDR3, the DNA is TGTGCCAGCAGTTACTCGCAGGGGGCCGGCAATGAGCAGTTCTTC. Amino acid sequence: CASSYSQGAGNEQFF.

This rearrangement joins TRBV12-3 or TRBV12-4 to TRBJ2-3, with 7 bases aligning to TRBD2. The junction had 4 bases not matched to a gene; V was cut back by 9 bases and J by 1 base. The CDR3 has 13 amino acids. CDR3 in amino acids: CARPSGCTDTQYF. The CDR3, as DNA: TGTGCCAGACCTAGCGGATGCACAGATACGCAGTATTTT.

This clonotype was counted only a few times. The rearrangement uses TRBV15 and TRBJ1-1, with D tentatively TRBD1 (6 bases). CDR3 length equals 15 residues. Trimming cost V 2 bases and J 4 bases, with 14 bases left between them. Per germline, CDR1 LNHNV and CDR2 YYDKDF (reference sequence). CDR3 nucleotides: TGTGCCACCAGCAGAATGACAGGTTCCGGCACTGAAGCTTTCTTT. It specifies CATSRMTGSGTEAFF.

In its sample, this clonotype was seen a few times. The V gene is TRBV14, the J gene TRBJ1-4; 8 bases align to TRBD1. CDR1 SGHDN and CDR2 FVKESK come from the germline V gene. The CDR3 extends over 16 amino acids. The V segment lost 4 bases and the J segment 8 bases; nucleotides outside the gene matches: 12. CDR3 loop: CASSLDHGQGWEKLFF. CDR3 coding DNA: TGTGCCAGCAGCCTCGACCACGGACAGGGATGGGAAAAACTGTTTTTT.

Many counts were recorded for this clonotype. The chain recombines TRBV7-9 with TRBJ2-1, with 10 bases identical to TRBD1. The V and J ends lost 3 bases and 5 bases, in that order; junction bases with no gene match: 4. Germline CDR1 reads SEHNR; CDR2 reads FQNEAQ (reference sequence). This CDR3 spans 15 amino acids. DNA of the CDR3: TGTGCCAGCAGCTTCGGACAGGGGGTCAACAATGAGCAGTTCTTC. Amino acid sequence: CASSFGQGVNNEQFF.

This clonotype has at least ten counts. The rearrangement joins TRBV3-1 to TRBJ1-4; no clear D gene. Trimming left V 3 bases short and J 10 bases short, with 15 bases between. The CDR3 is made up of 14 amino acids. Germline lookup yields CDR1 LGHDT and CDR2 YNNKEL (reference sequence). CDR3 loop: CASSHPSGVGKLFF. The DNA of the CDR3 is TGTGCCAGCAGCCACCCAAGCGGGGTGGGAAAACTGTTTTTT.

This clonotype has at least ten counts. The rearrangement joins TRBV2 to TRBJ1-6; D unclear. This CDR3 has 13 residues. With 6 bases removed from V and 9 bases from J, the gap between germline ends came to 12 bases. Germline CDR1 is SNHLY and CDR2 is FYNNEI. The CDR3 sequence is CASRLDITSPLHF. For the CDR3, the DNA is TGTGCCAGCAGGCTTGACATTACTTCACCCCTCCACTTT.

The CDR3 sequence: CASSSREETQYF. The DNA for the CDR3 is TGTGCCAGTAGTTCGAGGGAAGAGACCCAGTACTTC. The chain combines TRBV19 with TRBJ2-5; weak D call: TRBD2 (5 bases). CDR1 LNHDA and CDR2 SQIVND come from the germline V gene (reference sequence). Trimming took 5 bases from V and 3 from J, leaving 7 bases between them. The length of the CDR3 is 12 residues. The variable domain in full, completed from reference TRBV19 and TRBJ2-5, reads DGGITQSPKYLFRKEGQNVTLSCEQNLNHDAMYWYRQDPGQGLRLIYYSQIVNDFQKGDIAEGYSVSREKKESFPLTVTSAQKNPTAFYLCASSSREETQYFGPGTRLLVL.

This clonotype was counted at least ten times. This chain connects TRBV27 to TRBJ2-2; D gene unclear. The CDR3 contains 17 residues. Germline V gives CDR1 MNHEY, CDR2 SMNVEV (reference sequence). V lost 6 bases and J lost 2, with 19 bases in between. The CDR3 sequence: CASSPPPAGSNTGELFF. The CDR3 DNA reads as TGTGCCAGCAGCCCCCCTCCGGCAGGCTCAAACACCGGGGAGCTGTTTTTT.

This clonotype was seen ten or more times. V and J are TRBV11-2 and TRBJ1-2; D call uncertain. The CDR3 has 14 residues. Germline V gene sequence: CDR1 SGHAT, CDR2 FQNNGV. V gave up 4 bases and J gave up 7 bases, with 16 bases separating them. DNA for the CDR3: TGTGCCAGCAGCTGGTCGGCAATGCCCTCTGGCTACACCTTC. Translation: CASSWSAMPSGYTF.

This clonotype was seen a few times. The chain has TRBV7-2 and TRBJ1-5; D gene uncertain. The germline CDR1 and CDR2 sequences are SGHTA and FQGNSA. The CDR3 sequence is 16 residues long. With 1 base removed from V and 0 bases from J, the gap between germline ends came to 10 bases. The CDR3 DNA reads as TGTGCCAGCAGCTTAGATCTAGGGCCTAGCAATCAGCCCCAGCATTTT. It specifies CASSLDLGPSNQPQHF.

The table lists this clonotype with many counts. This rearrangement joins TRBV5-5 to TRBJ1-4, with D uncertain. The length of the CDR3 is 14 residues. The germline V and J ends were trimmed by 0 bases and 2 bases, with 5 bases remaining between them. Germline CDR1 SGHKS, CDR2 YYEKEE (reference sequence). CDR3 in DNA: TGTGCCAGCAGCTTGGAACTGACTAATGAAAAACTGTTTTTT. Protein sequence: CASSLELTNEKLFF. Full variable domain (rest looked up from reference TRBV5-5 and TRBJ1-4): DAGVTQSPTHLIKTRGQQVTLRCSPISGHKSVSWYQQVLGQGPQFIFQYYEKEERGRGNFPDRFSARQFPNYSSELNVNALLLGDSALYLCASSLELTNEKLFFGSGTQLSVL.

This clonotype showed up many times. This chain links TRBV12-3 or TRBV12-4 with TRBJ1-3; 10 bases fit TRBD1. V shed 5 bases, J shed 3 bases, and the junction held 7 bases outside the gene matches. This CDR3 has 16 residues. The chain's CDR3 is CASSPAGTGDGNTIYF. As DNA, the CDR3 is TGTGCCAGCAGTCCCGCCGGGACAGGGGATGGAAACACCATATATTTT.

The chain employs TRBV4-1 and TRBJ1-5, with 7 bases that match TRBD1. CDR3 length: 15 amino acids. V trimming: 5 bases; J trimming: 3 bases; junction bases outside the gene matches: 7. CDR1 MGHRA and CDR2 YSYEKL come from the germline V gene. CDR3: CASSGVGQSNQPQHF. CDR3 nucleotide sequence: TGCGCCAGCAGCGGAGTGGGACAGTCCAATCAGCCCCAGCATTTT.

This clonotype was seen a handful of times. In DNA, the CDR3 is TGCAGTGCTAGGGGAGGACCTACTGGAAACACCATATATTTT. As protein: CSARGGPTGNTIYF. This chain uses TRBV20-1 with TRBJ1-3; D remains unclear. Trimming cost V 3 bases and J 2 bases, with 11 bases left between them. The germline gives CDR1 DFQATT, CDR2 SNEGSKA (reference sequence). The CDR3 spans 14 residues.

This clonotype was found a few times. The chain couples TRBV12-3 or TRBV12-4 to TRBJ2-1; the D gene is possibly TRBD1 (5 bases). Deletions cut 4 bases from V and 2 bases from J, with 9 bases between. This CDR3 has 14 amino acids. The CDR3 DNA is TGTGCCAGCAGTTCGACAGCCCCCTACAATGAGCAGTTCTTC. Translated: CASSSTAPYNEQFF.

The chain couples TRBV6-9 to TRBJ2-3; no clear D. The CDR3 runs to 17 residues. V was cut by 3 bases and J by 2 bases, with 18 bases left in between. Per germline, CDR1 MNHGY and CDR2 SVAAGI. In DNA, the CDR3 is TGTGCCAGCAGTTACGAGATCCGAACCGGTGCCACAGATACGCAGTATTTT. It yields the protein CASSYEIRTGATDTQYF.

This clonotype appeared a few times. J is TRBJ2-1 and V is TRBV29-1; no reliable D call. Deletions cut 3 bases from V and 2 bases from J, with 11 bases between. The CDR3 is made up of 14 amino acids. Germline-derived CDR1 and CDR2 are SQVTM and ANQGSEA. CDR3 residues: CSVEGNLPYNEQFF. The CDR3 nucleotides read TGCAGCGTTGAGGGAAACCTCCCCTACAATGAGCAGTTCTTC.

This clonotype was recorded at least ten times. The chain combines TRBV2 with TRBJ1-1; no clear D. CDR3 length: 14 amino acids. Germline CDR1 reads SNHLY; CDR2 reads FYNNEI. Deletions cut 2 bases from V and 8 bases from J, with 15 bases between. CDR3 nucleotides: TGTGCCAGCAGTGAATTTCTGTCCCTCGGGGAAGCTTTCTTT. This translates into CASSEFLSLGEAFF.

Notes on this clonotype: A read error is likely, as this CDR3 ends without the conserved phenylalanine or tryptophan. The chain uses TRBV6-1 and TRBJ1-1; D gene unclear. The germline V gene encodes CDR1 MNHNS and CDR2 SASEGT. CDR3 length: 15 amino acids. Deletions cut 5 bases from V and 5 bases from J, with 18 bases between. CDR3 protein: CASSTQSGRETEAFL. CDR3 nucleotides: TGTGCCAGCAGTACGCAGTCGGGAAGAGAGACTGAAGCTTTCCTT.